Listed below are T cell receptor beta chains from one sample, sequenced in a study of blood T cell repertoires in COVID-19. The repertoire was sequenced with immunoSEQ multiplex PCR; TCRdb's copy has only in-frame clones and lacks some. The sample includes 200,000 to 300,000 clones, roughly 91% of them seen just once. The sequenced material came from peripheral blood. These receptors were collected from a young man with COVID-19, enrolled during active disease. CDR3s include the opening cysteine and the closing phenylalanine or tryptophan. D genes are given only for firm matches. Expanded clones are given a class, and other clones once, few, many or no size at all.

few	TRBV2	TRBJ2-2	-	15	CASSRTALNTGELFF	TGTGCCAGCAGCCGGACAGCCTTGAACACCGGGGAGCTGTTTTTT
once	TRBV4-1	TRBJ1-1	-	13	CASSQDRGTEAFF	TGCGCCAGCAGCCAAGACCGAGGAACTGAAGCTTTCTTT
-	TRBV10-3	TRBJ1-2	-	14	CAISTRQENYGYTF	TGTGCCATCAGTACCAGACAGGAGAACTATGGCTACACCTTC
-	TRBV18	TRBJ1-5	-	17	CASSPRRVRDSNQPQHF	TGTGCCAGCTCACCACGTCGGGTCCGAGATAGCAATCAGCCCCAGCATTTT
-	TRBV27	TRBJ1-6	TRBD1	15	CASSLEGQRNSPLHF	TGTGCCAGCAGTTTAGAGGGACAGAGAAATTCACCCCTCCACTTT
-	TRBV25-1	TRBJ2-7	-	13	CASSEQDWYEQYF	TGTGCCAGCAGTGAACAGGATTGGTACGAGCAGTACTTC
once	TRBV6-5	TRBJ1-5	-	14	CASSPGYPNQPQHF	TGTGCCAGCAGTCCAGGGTATCCCAATCAGCCCCAGCATTTT
-	TRBV2	TRBJ1-6	TRBD1	14	CASSRIQGESPLHF	TGTGCCAGCAGCCGAATACAGGGGGAATCACCCCTCCACTTT
-	TRBV12-3/TRBV12-4	TRBJ1-1	-	13	CASSLKGRTEAFF	TGTGCCAGCAGTTTAAAGGGGCGGACTGAAGCTTTCTTT
-	TRBV5-4	TRBJ1-3	TRBD1	17	CASSSDGPGQGFNTIYF	TGTGCCAGCAGCTCGGACGGACCGGGACAGGGGTTCAACACCATATATTTT
-	TRBV19	TRBJ2-2	TRBD2	15	CASSALAGGEMELFF	TGTGCCAGTAGTGCACTAGCGGGAGGGGAGATGGAGCTGTTTTTT
-	TRBV6-1	TRBJ1-4	TRBD1	15	CASSELYSGQGGLFF	TGTGCCAGCAGTGAGTTATATAGCGGACAGGGGGGACTGTTTTTT
-	TRBV10-3	TRBJ2-7	TRBD1	14	CATVRTGDFGEQYF	TGTGCCACCGTTAGGACAGGGGATTTTGGCGAGCAGTACTTC
-	TRBV4-1	TRBJ1-1	TRBD1	14	CASSPQGAFDEAFF	TGCGCCAGCAGTCCACAGGGGGCTTTTGATGAAGCTTTCTTT
once	TRBV6-5	TRBJ1-1	-	13	CASSLGANTEAFF	TGTGCCAGCAGTTTAGGAGCGAACACTGAAGCTTTCTTT
-	TRBV24-1	TRBJ2-2	-	13	CATSGVSTGELFF	TGTGCCACCAGTGGTGTCAGCACCGGGGAGCTGTTTTTT